The following is a TCR beta chain sequence with its context. This clone showed up just once. Its cognate antigen has yet to be identified. No qualities accompany the bases; no much larger clone lies one base away. The immunoSEQ Assay, a bias-controlled multiplex PCR, was used to amplify TCRbeta CDR3 regions from genomic DNA. On the study's bioinformatics: The number of nucleated cells in each sample was estimated by amplification of reference gene primers within the assay. To quantify the absolute abundance of each unique TCRbeta CDR3 rearrangement, sequence reads were collapsed and filtered. Productive Simpson clonality was computed per sample as the square root of Simpson's diversity index over productive rearrangements. Not all clones reach the TCRdb copy of this immuneACCESS table, which keeps in-frame sequences only. Checked studies attribute under half of the gap to unresolved V genes and leave the rest unexplained. For V, J and clone size, that table is used; D and trimming come from the DNA. The sample includes approximately 210,000 clones, with 82% observed a single time. Together, the top ten hold roughly 3.5% of the sample.

Participants in the prospective study were enrolled through a virtual design, were aged about 18 to 90 years, and lived in 24 United States geographic areas. To assign participants to cohorts, the prospective study relied on clinical history that participants themselves reported in a screening survey and a study questionnaire. For ImmuneRACE Cohort 3, a participant was defined as recovered based on two consecutive negative NP/OP PCR tests, clearance by a healthcare professional, or resolution of symptoms. In the prospective study, mobile phlebotomists collected whole blood, serum and a nasopharyngeal or oropharyngeal swab from each participant. Over a roughly 2-month period, participants in the prospective study had the option of providing additional blood draws and questionnaires. Prospective study blood samples were shipped either frozen or at room temperature before DNA extraction. These data originate in a study of blood T cell repertoires in COVID-19 (dated by TCRdb to 2018 to 2021). The study in broad terms: Collaborator samples came from the United States, Italy and Spain and covered acute and convalescent phases of COVID-19. The material from the prospective study consisted of cDNA or gDNA derived from T cells, B-cell-depleted T cells, or PBMCs. Subjects who had been exposed to COVID-19, were actively infected with it, or had recovered from it provided the deeply sampled blood TCRbeta repertoires that made up the dataset. The repertoires were released in a freely available public database intended as a resource for research on the immune response to SARS-CoV-2. Samples were obtained from the ongoing ImmuneRACE study (first 160 participants) and from 1,254 subjects provided by 6 global collaborators. A de-identified subject ID, COVID-19 status, age in years and sex were almost always included in the sample metadata. HLA class I and class II types, where available, came from metadata supplied by the sample provider rather than from assay-based typing. The research as a whole found: The amount of clinical and demographic metadata varied by source and participant and was provided uncurated.

The source material was PBMCs or T cells enriched from blood (not recorded which). The TCR originated in a woman aged 55-69 years who had recovered from COVID-19.

The sequenced DNA is TGTGCCAGCAGCGTAAGGGAAGGACAGACCCTGCGACGGGAGCAGTTCTTC. It translates as CASSVREGQTLRREQFF. The chain links TRBV9 with TRBJ2-1, with TRBD1 tentatively as D gene (6 bases match). The germline V gene supplies CDR1 SGDLS and CDR2 YYNGEE. The junction carries 24 bases between V and J, which are trimmed by 1 base and 10 bases respectively. From its cysteine to its phenylalanine, the CDR3 spans 17 amino acids. Only CDR3 DNA remains: 51 bases, in frame from the first base.